The next 20 T cell receptor beta chains were all read from a single sample in a study of response to subunit inactivated influenza vaccine. TCRdb used MiXCR to reprocess the RT-PCR reads, holding one entry per CDR3 protein. The data show around 760,000 distinct CDR3 sequences, over 11% seen once. The sequencing used PBMCs from blood, collected 14 to 15 days before vaccination. The receptors come from a man in his fifties who received an inactivated influenza vaccine.

The rearrangement links TRBV7-9 to TRBJ2-3; 7 positions match TRBD2. The V gene's germline CDR1 is SEHNR and CDR2 FQNEAQ (reference sequence). After removal of 5 bases from V and 3 bases from J, the junction contained 2 bases not matched to a gene. The CDR3 spans 13 residues. CDR3 in amino acids: CASSGRETDTQYF. The CDR3 nucleotides are TGTGCCAGCAGCGGGAGGGAGACAGATACGCAGTATTTT.

This clonotype was observed many times. This sequence joins TRBV27 and TRBJ1-6; perhaps TRBD1 as D (5 bases). Trimming took 3 bases from V and 2 from J, leaving 8 bases between them. The length of the CDR3 is 15 residues. The germline gives CDR1 MNHEY, CDR2 SMNVEV (reference sequence). The CDR3 region has the DNA TGTGCCAGCAGTTTTGGGGGTACCTATAATTCACCCCTCCACTTT. Translating gives CASSFGGTYNSPLHF.

In this sample, this clonotype turned up a few times. In DNA, the CDR3 is TGTGCCAGCAGCTTAATGGGGTACCACGAGCAGTACTTC. Translation gives CASSLMGYHEQYF. V usage is TRBV7-2 and J usage is TRBJ2-7; D unresolved. This CDR3 contains 13 residues. From germline, CDR1 is SGHTA and CDR2 FQGNSA. Trimming removed 2 bases from V and 5 bases from J, with 10 bases in between. Combining the CDR3 with reference TRBV7-2 and TRBJ2-7 gives the whole variable domain GAGVSQSPSNKVTEKGKDVELRCDPISGHTALYWYRQSLGQGLEFLIYFQGNSAPDKSGLPSDRFSAERTGGSVSTLTIQRTQQEDSAVYLCASSLMGYHEQYFGPGTRLTVT.

This sequence joins TRBV27 and TRBJ2-2; TRBD2 matches at 7 bases. The CDR3 sequence is 14 residues long. In germline, CDR1 is MNHEY, CDR2 SMNVEV (reference sequence). V lost 8 bases to trimming and J lost 3 bases; unmatched junction nucleotides: 6. CDR3 residues: CASQAGSYTGELFF. CDR3 coding DNA: TGTGCCAGCCAAGCGGGGTCATACACCGGGGAGCTGTTTTTT.

The chain combines TRBV5-8 with TRBJ2-7; TRBD1 is a possible D gene (8 bases). Trimming pared 4 bases from V and 6 bases from J, leaving 20 bases between. Germline-derived CDR1 and CDR2 are SGHTS and YDEGEE. The length of the CDR3 is 15 residues. This CDR3 reads CASSANRGGMSEQYF. The CDR3 DNA reads TGTGCCAGCAGCGCTAACAGGGGGGGAATGTCCGAGCAGTACTTC. The variable domain in full, with the rest retrieved from reference TRBV5-8 and TRBJ2-7, is EAGVTQSPTHLIKTRGQQATLRCSPISGHTSVYWYQQALGLGLQFLLWYDEGEERNRGNFPPRFSGRQFPNYSSELNVNALELEDSALYLCASSANRGGMSEQYFGPGTRLTVT.

This clonotype was seen many times. The chain couples TRBV4-1 to TRBJ2-3; D call uncertain. With 1 base removed from V and 0 bases from J, the gap between germline ends came to 5 bases. The CDR3 is 14 residues long. Germline loops: CDR1 MGHRA, CDR2 YSYEKL. CDR3 amino acids: CASSQVRSTDTQYF. The CDR3 nucleotides are TGCGCCAGCAGCCAAGTGCGAAGCACAGATACGCAGTATTTT.

This clonotype was recorded at least ten times. The chain has TRBV20-1 and TRBJ1-5; 7 bases line up with TRBD1. Germline CDR1 is DFQATT and CDR2 is SNEGSKA (reference sequence). Trimming removed 3 bases from V and 2 bases from J; junction bases left unmatched: 13. The CDR3 is 17 amino acids. The CDR3 protein is CSASAGTGVGGNQPQHF. CDR3 DNA: TGCAGTGCTAGCGCGGGAACAGGGGTAGGAGGCAATCAGCCCCAGCATTTT.

The chain employs TRBV6-1 and TRBJ1-2; no reliable D call. Germline assignment: CDR1 MNHNS and CDR2 SASEGT. V was shortened by 1 base and J by 4 bases, with 10 bases between the two germline ends. This CDR3 region has 14 residues. CDR3 sequence (DNA): TGTGCCAGCAGTGAAGGGGCACCACTCTATGGCTACACCTTC. It yields the protein CASSEGAPLYGYTF.

The CDR3 DNA sequence: TGTGCCAGCAGCCCTTTAGCGGGAGGGTTCACAGATACGCAGTATTTT. Encoded protein: CASSPLAGGFTDTQYF. The chain is built from TRBV7-2 and TRBJ2-3, with 11 bases matching TRBD2. The CDR3 extends over 16 amino acids. Germline CDR1 is SGHTA and CDR2 is FQGNSA. Trimming took 5 bases from V and 2 from J; bases not matched to a gene: 6.

This clonotype was seen at least ten times. The chain employs TRBV2 and TRBJ1-1, with D perhaps TRBD1 (6 bases). The germline gives CDR1 SNHLY, CDR2 FYNNEI. Trimming took off 2 bases at V and 4 bases at J, with 11 bases between the two ends. This CDR3 spans 14 amino acids. The CDR3 loop is CASSEWGPTTEAFF. The CDR3 DNA reads TGTGCCAGCAGTGAATGGGGGCCGACCACTGAAGCTTTCTTT.

The chain couples TRBV7-2 to TRBJ2-1; TRBD1 matches 9 bases. Looked up from germline, CDR1 is SGHTA and CDR2 is FQGNSA. The CDR3 runs 16 residues. V shed 4 bases, J shed 7 bases, and the junction held 11 bases outside the gene matches. The CDR3 DNA reads TGTGCCAGCAGCTCGGCGGGACAGGGAGTTGGAAATGAGCAGTTCTTC. Its translation is CASSSAGQGVGNEQFF.

This clonotype was observed a few times. This chain links TRBV24-1 with TRBJ1-1; D remains ambiguous. V lost 7 bases and J 1 base, leaving 9 bases between the germline ends. This CDR3 comprises 13 residues. Per the germline V gene, CDR1 is KGHDR and CDR2 is SFDVKD. In DNA form, the CDR3 reads TGTGCCACCAGGGGCTCGAAGAACACTGAAGCTTTCTTT. It codes for CATRGSKNTEAFF.

This clonotype occurred many times. The chain links TRBV27 to TRBJ1-5, with 8 positions matching TRBD1. The ends lost 5 bases at V and 2 bases at J; junction bases unmatched: 2. This CDR3 contains 14 residues. CDR1 and CDR2 (germline): MNHEY, SMNVEV (reference sequence). The CDR3 DNA reads TGTGCCAGCAGTGAGACAGGGGGCAATCAGCCCCAGCATTTT. It is translated as CASSETGGNQPQHF.

This clonotype was counted only a few times. The gene calls are TRBV25-1 and TRBJ2-7, with D possibly being TRBD1 (6 bases). V was cut by 1 base and J by 3 bases, with 13 bases left in between. The CDR3 is 15 amino acids. CDR1 is MGHDK, CDR2 SYGVNS, per germline. Written as DNA, the CDR3 is TGTGCCAGCAGTGAATCCAGGGGTGTAGGCTACGAGCAGTACTTC. Residues: CASSESRGVGYEQYF.

This clonotype has ten or more counts. J is TRBJ2-7 and V is TRBV14, with unresolved D. Germline CDR1 is SGHDN and CDR2 is FVKESK. V lost 4 bases and J 3 bases, leaving 10 bases between the germline ends. The CDR3 is 13 residues long. DNA for the CDR3: TGTGCCAGCAGCCTAAGGTCTAACTACGAGCAGTACTTC. Encoded protein: CASSLRSNYEQYF.

On this clonotype itself: Mismatch with germline at one junction end may stem from a read error. The gene calls are TRBV7-8 and TRBJ2-1, with 10 positions matching TRBD2. Germline V gene lookup returns CDR1 SGHVS and CDR2 FQNEAQ. The CDR3 contains 16 residues. The CDR3 DNA is TGTGCCAGCAGCTTAGGTAGCGGGGGGCCCCACAATGAGCGGTTCTTC. Protein: CASSLGSGGPHNERFF.

The V and J genes are TRBV12-3 or TRBV12-4 and TRBJ1-2, with D uncertain. V lost 3 bases and J 6 bases, leaving 8 bases between the germline ends. This CDR3 has 12 residues. CDR3 nucleotides: TGTGCCAGCAGTTTCACCCGGAATGGCTACACCTTC. Amino acid sequence: CASSFTRNGYTF.

This clonotype has more than one count but fewer than ten. The chain uses TRBV4-3 and TRBJ2-7; no reliable D call. V lost 0 bases and J lost 2, with 8 bases in between. CDR3 length equals 14 residues. Per germline, CDR1 LGHNA and CDR2 YSLEER. The CDR3 loop reads CASSQDLSAYEQYF. The CDR3 DNA reads TGCGCCAGCAGCCAAGATCTGTCAGCCTACGAGCAGTACTTC.

The rearrangement links TRBV30 to TRBJ1-6; possibly TRBD1 for D (5 bases). The CDR3 spans 14 residues. Germline V gene data show CDR1 as GTSNPN and CDR2 as SVGIG (reference sequence). Deletions cut 1 base from V and 9 bases from J, with 13 bases between. CDR3 nucleotides: TGTGCCTGGAGTGACTCAGGGCGGACTTCACCCCTCCACTTT. It yields the protein CAWSDSGRTSPLHF.

The chain uses TRBV5-4 and TRBJ2-2; the match to TRBD2 covers 8 bases. Per the germline V gene, CDR1 is SGHNT and CDR2 is YYREEE (reference sequence). V shed 4 bases, J shed 5 bases, and the junction held 7 bases outside the gene matches. The CDR3 extends over 15 amino acids. In nucleotides, the CDR3 is TGTGCCAGCAGCCGGGGGGGGAGTGGAACCGGGGAGCTGTTTTTT. Translation: CASSRGGSGTGELFF.